This record covers a single T cell receptor beta chain. Its cognate antigen is unknown. Regarding treatment: approximately 18 received Ad26.COV2.S at low or high dose, single or two shots; about five received placebo; per-sample allocation not given. The samples were gathered on day 63 after the first injection of vaccine or placebo. Using immunoSEQ multiplex PCR, the repertoire was profiled, and TCRdb retains in-frame clones only, with some absent. The table lists some 480,000 clones, around 90% of them singletons. The CDR3 length is 16 residues. Trimming left V 5 bases short and J 5 bases short, with 19 bases between. CDR1 is SEHNR and CDR2 is FQNEAQ in the germline V gene (reference sequence). The sample originates from a study of Ad26.COV2.S vaccination and SARS-CoV-2 variants. Across the study: The study gave Ad26.COV2.S intramuscularly, once or twice 56 days apart.

Study findings and constraints: While placebo recipients had lower spike-specific TCR breadth, vaccine recipients had more.

The chain employs TRBV7-9 and TRBJ2-1; a weak D match, TRBD2 (5 bases). The input for sequencing was peripheral blood, taken in a trial of Ad26.COV2.S vaccine versus placebo. This TCR was recovered from a person aged 18-60 years who received the Ad26.COV2.S COVID-19 vaccine or a placebo. CDR3 sequence (DNA): TGTGCCAGCAGCCCCCCTGCAGGACTCCATAACAATGAGCAGTTCTTC. Translation: CASSPPAGLHNNEQFF.